The 14 T cell receptor beta chains reported below all come from one sample, sequenced in a study of T cell clones after liver transplantation. Proliferating CFSE-low MLR cells were sequenced to define alloreactive TCRbeta sequences. No antigen has been assigned to these receptors. Profiled with immunoSEQ multiplex PCR; TCRdb holds only in-frame clones, not every one. The table has around 5,600 clones, 25% to 30% seen once. Sequencing input: CD4+ T cells from cultured PBMCs. The receptors here all came from a human patient who received a liver transplant. Some T cells here may be from the graft donor.

This clone was seen more than once but under ten times. The rearrangement uses TRBV7-9 and TRBJ2-7; D remains ambiguous. CDR3 length equals 11 residues. Per germline, CDR1 SEHNR and CDR2 FQNEAQ (reference sequence). V shed 5 bases and J shed 4 bases, with 6 bases lying between them. The chain's CDR3 is CASSRTYEQYF. The CDR3 DNA is TGTGCCAGCAGCCGAACATACGAGCAGTACTTC.

The chain employs TRBV28 and TRBJ2-3; no definite D call. CDR1 and CDR2 from the germline V gene are MDHEN and SYDVKM. The CDR3 covers 11 residues. Trimming cost V 2 bases and J 10 bases, with 7 bases left between them. CDR3 sequence (DNA): TGTGCCAGCAGTTTAAGGATAGCGCAGTATTTT. Translating gives CASSLRIAQYF. Filled out from reference TRBV28 and TRBJ2-3, the complete variable domain reads DVKVTQSSRYLVKRTGEKVFLECVQDMDHENMFWYRQDPGLGLRLIYFSYDVKMKEKGDIPEGYSVSREKKERFSLILESASTNQTSMYLCASSLRIAQYFGPGTRLTVL.

This clone was counted a few times. V usage is TRBV7-8 and J usage is TRBJ2-7, with 14 bases fitting TRBD2. This CDR3 spans 14 amino acids. V lost 5 bases, J lost 6 bases, and 3 bases stayed unmatched. Germline CDR1 is SGHVS and CDR2 is FQNEAQ. The CDR3 nucleotides read TGTGCCAGCAGCCCGGGACTAGCGGGAGTCGAGCAGTACTTC. Translation gives CASSPGLAGVEQYF. The full variable domain, with the rest looked up from reference TRBV7-8 and TRBJ2-7, is GAGVSQSPRYKVAKRGQDVALRCDPISGHVSLFWYQQALGQGPEFLTYFQNEAQLDKSGLPSDRFFAERPEGSVSTLKIQRTQQEDSAVYLCASSPGLAGVEQYFGPGTRLTVT.

The chain employs TRBV6-6 and TRBJ2-7; possible D gene TRBD2, 5 bases. The CDR3 is 14 residues long. CDR1 is MNHNY, CDR2 SVGAGI, per germline (reference sequence). V was pared by 0 bases and J by 2 bases, with 8 bases between. The CDR3 sequence: CASSYSGSTYEQYF. Here the CDR3 DNA reads TGTGCCAGCAGTTACTCGGGGAGTACCTACGAGCAGTACTTC.

The chain links TRBV30 to TRBJ2-3; D remains unclear. The CDR3 extends over 12 amino acids. CDR1 GTSNPN and CDR2 SVGIG come from the germline V gene (reference sequence). Deletions cut 0 bases from V and 0 bases from J, with 1 base between. For the CDR3, the DNA is TGTGCCTGGAGTGTTAGCACAGATACGCAGTATTTT. This sequence encodes CAWSVSTDTQYF.

V is TRBV5-1 and J is TRBJ2-6, with 11 nucleotides matching TRBD1. The germline CDR1 and CDR2 sequences are SGHRS and YFSETQ. There are 19 residues in the CDR3. The V gene end was trimmed by 3 bases and the J gene end by 2 bases; junction bases not matched to a gene: 10. CDR3 bases: TGCGCCAGCAGCTCTTTTTCCGGGACAGGGGGAACTGGGGCCAACGTCCTGACTTTC. It is translated as CASSSFSGTGGTGANVLTF.

The rearrangement joins TRBV7-9 to TRBJ2-2; TRBD1 is a possible D gene (5 bases). CDR1 is SEHNR and CDR2 is FQNEAQ in the germline V gene (reference sequence). The CDR3 loop spans 13 amino acids. V was pared by 2 bases and J by 13 bases, with 14 bases between. The chain's CDR3 is CASSLNYRRGLFF. CDR3 DNA: TGTGCCAGCAGCTTAAATTACAGGAGAGGGCTGTTTTTT.

The chain has TRBV5-1 and TRBJ2-1; D is perhaps TRBD1 or TRBD2 (5 bases each). Germline assignment: CDR1 SGHRS and CDR2 YFSETQ. The CDR3 extends over 15 amino acids. V shed 0 bases and J shed 4 bases, with 11 bases lying between them. The CDR3 nucleotides are TGCGCCAGCAGCTTGGAATTGGGGGTTTACAATGAGCAGTTCTTC. This codes for CASSLELGVYNEQFF.

The chain combines TRBV5-4 with TRBJ2-1; D perhaps matches TRBD2 (5 bases). The CDR3 loop spans 14 amino acids. Germline V gene sequence: CDR1 SGHNT, CDR2 YYREEE (reference sequence). V was pared by 1 base and J by 5 bases, with 10 bases between. CDR3 residues: CASSLTSGHNEQFF. In DNA, the CDR3 is TGTGCCAGCAGCTTGACCAGCGGACACAATGAGCAGTTCTTC. The full variable domain, rest sourced from reference TRBV5-4 and TRBJ2-1, is ETGVTQSPTHLIKTRGQQVTLRCSSQSGHNTVSWYQQALGQGPQFIFQYYREEENGRGNFPPRFSGLQFPNYSSELNVNALELDDSALYLCASSLTSGHNEQFFGPGTRLTVL.

Judged by abundance, this clone is medium-sized. J is TRBJ2-7 and V is TRBV15; the match to TRBD1 covers 10 bases. Germline CDR1 reads LNHNV; CDR2 reads YYDKDF (reference sequence). The CDR3 totals 15 residues. J lost 9 bases, V lost 0 bases, and 8 bases had no gene match. The CDR3 coding sequence is TGTGCCACCAGCAGAGATTCCGGGACAGGGGTCGGGCAGTACTTC. Translating it yields CATSRDSGTGVGQYF.

This clone has a single count. This sequence joins TRBV6-5 and TRBJ1-1, with D hard to call. V was trimmed by 8 bases and J by 4 bases, leaving 17 bases between them. The CDR3 has 14 amino acids. Germline V CDR1 and CDR2: MNHEY, SVGAGI. The CDR3 DNA sequence: TGTGCCAGCCGGGGTCCGGGTACAGCCACTGAAGCTTTCTTT. This encodes CASRGPGTATEAFF.

The chain carries TRBV19 and TRBJ1-5; TRBD1 aligns across 7 bases. Per the germline V gene, CDR1 is LNHDA and CDR2 is SQIVND (reference sequence). The CDR3 has 15 residues. J lost 5 bases, V lost 3 bases, and 7 bases had no gene match. The CDR3 protein is CASSMKRTGDQPQHF. DNA of the CDR3: TGTGCCAGTAGTATGAAAAGGACAGGCGATCAGCCCCAGCATTTT.

This clone is labeled as medium-sized. The V gene is TRBV19, the J gene TRBJ1-5, with D tentatively TRBD1 (5 bases). Trimming took off 3 bases at V and 3 bases at J, with 15 bases between the two ends. The CDR3 length is 16 residues. Germline V gives CDR1 LNHDA, CDR2 SQIVND (reference sequence). The CDR3 DNA reads TGTGCCAGTAGTATTGTAGGGGCGCGGGTCAATCAGCCCCAGCATTTT. It codes for CASSIVGARVNQPQHF.

This clone was seen a few times. The chain couples TRBV2 to TRBJ2-3; D possibly matches TRBD1 or TRBD2 (5 bases each). The germline V and J ends were trimmed by 5 bases and 0 bases, with 6 bases remaining between them. The CDR3 sequence is 13 residues long. CDR1 is SNHLY and CDR2 is FYNNEI in the germline V gene. In DNA, the CDR3 is TGTGCCAGCAGTCGGGACAGCACAGATACGCAGTATTTT. This gives the protein CASSRDSTDTQYF.